These 5 T cell receptor beta chains were all obtained from the same sample, sequenced in a study of blood T cell repertoires in COVID-19 (dated by TCRdb to 2020 to 2022). Library prep was done by the immunoSEQ multiplex PCR assay. TCRdb limited this immuneACCESS table to in-frame rearrangements with V and J called. A share of clones is missing; checked studies link under half to unresolved V genes, and the rest is unexplained. The sample table shows around 400,000 clones, and approximately 89% are seen once. 8.5% to 12% of the sample lies in the top ten. The sequenced sample was peripheral blood. These receptors were collected from a woman aged 30 to 39 with COVID-19, enrolled during active disease.

Comments on this clone: Mismatch with germline at one junction end may stem from a read error. This chain uses TRBV7-9 with TRBJ2-3, with 7 bases aligning to TRBD2. This CDR3 contains 15 residues. Per the germline V gene, CDR1 is SEHNR and CDR2 is FQNEAQ (reference sequence). The CDR3 reads CASSRGNAGVDTQYF. The CDR3 DNA reads as TGTGCCAGCAGCAGAGGGAATGCGGGAGTGGATACACAGTATTTT.

In its sample, this clone was seen once. This rearrangement joins TRBV3-1 (or the pseudogene TRBV3-2) to TRBJ1-5; possibly TRBD1 for D (5 bases). In germline, CDR1 is LGHDT, CDR2 YNNKEL (reference sequence). Trimming removed 2 bases from V and 9 bases from J, with 11 bases in between. CDR3 length equals 13 residues. The CDR3 bases are TGTGCCAGCAGCCAAAACAGGCAAGGGCCCCAGCATTTT. Amino acids: CASSQNRQGPQHF.

The chain couples TRBV4-2 to TRBJ2-5; possibly TRBD2 for D (6 bases). Germline loops: CDR1 LGHNA, CDR2 YNFKEQ. The CDR3 has 15 amino acids. Between the trimmed V and J ends, which lost 3 bases and 5 bases, there was a span of 16 bases. This CDR3 is CASSQGGTRGETQYF. The CDR3 DNA follows: TGTGCCAGCAGCCAGGGGGGTACCCGGGGGGAGACCCAGTACTTC.

The V and J genes are TRBV14 and TRBJ2-3; 10 nucleotides line up with TRBD2. CDR3 length: 15 residues. V shed 2 bases, J shed 9 bases, and the junction held 8 bases outside the gene matches. CDR1 SGHDN and CDR2 FVKESK come from the germline V gene. The CDR3 loop reads CASSQLAGVRWTQYF. The CDR3 nucleotides read TGTGCCAGCAGCCAACTAGCGGGAGTTCGTTGGACGCAGTATTTT.

This clone was recorded once. The rearrangement joins TRBV28 to TRBJ2-3, with 10 bases matching TRBD2. V shed 11 bases and J 1 base; nucleotides not matched to a gene: 6. This CDR3 is 14 amino acids long. The V gene's germline CDR1 is MDHEN and CDR2 SYDVKM. The CDR3 coding sequence is TGTGCCTGTCTTGGGACTAGCGGCACAGATACGCAGTATTTT. Its translation: CACLGTSGTDTQYF.